These T cell receptor beta chains were read from a single sample in a study of vaccination effects on CD4 cells after COVID-19. Antigens for these TCRs are unknown. Method: immunoSEQ multiplex PCR; TCRdb's copy keeps in-frame clones and lacks some. The table lists under 55,000 clones, around 74% of them singletons. Sequenced material: CD4+ T cells from PBMCs cultured with a peptide pool, taken before COVID-19 vaccination. These receptors all stem from a human donor who had a prior SARS-CoV-2 infection. Both conserved end residues are part of each CDR3. Each record gives: clone size, D gene, V gene, J gene, CDR3 DNA, CDR3 protein. The D gene is left open where the match is weak. Part of the rows lack a size; the others show once, few, many or a class for expanded clones.

once,TRBD1,TRBV19,TRBJ2-7,TGTGCCAGTAGTTTCCGGGACAGGGAGAATGAGCAGTACTTC,CASSFRDRENEQYF
.,.,TRBV7-2,TRBJ1-6,TGTGCCAGCAGTTCTAGGAACAGACGGAATTCACCCCTCCACTTT,CASSSRNRRNSPLHF
.,.,TRBV4-3,TRBJ2-7,TGCGCCAGCAGCCAAGAGGTTTTTGCGGGTTGGAAGTACTTC,CASSQEVFAGWKYF
.,TRBD1,TRBV2,TRBJ1-1,TGTGCCAGCAGTAAACGGACAGGGATGAACACTGAAGCTTTCTTT,CASSKRTGMNTEAFF
.,TRBD1,TRBV28,TRBJ2-3,TGTGCCAGCGGGACAGCTAGCACAGATACGCAGTATTTT,CASGTASTDTQYF
.,.,TRBV9,TRBJ1-4,TGTGCCAGCAGCGCCTACTCGGAGCGCGGGGAAAAACTGTTTTTT,CASSAYSERGEKLFF
.,TRBD2,TRBV4-3,TRBJ2-2,TGCGCCAGCAGCCAAGGGGGACTAGCGGGAGCCCCCGGGGAGCTGTTTTTT,CASSQGGLAGAPGELFF
once,.,TRBV5-5,TRBJ2-7,TGTGCCAGCAGCTTGTTTTCAACGACCTACGAGCAGTACTTC,CASSLFSTTYEQYF
.,.,TRBV4-1,TRBJ1-6,TGCGCCAGCAGCCAGTCACAGTATAATTCACCCCTCCACTTT,CASSQSQYNSPLHF
.,TRBD2,TRBV19,TRBJ2-5,TGTGCCAGTAGCACTAGCGGAAAAGAGACCCAGTACTTC,CASSTSGKETQYF
.,TRBD2,TRBV11-3,TRBJ2-4,TGTGCCAGCAGCTTAGAGGGGACTACCATTCAGTACTTC,CASSLEGTTIQYF
.,.,TRBV6-1,TRBJ1-2,TGTGCCAGCAGTGAATTCAGGGGACTTAATGGAGGCTACACCTTC,CASSEFRGLNGGYTF
once,.,TRBV15,TRBJ1-4,TGTGCCACCAGCAGCCGGAGGGGGTTGAGTGAAAAACTGTTTTTT,CATSSRRGLSEKLFF
few,.,TRBV12-5,TRBJ2-2,TGTGCTAGTACAAACGGGAACACCGGGGAGCTGTTTTTT,CASTNGNTGELFF
.,TRBD2,TRBV19,TRBJ2-5,TGTGCCAGTAGTATTATTTCCGGGACTACCCAAGAGACCCAGTACTTC,CASSIISGTTQETQYF
.,.,TRBV3-1/TRBV3-2,TRBJ2-7,TGTGCCAGCAGCCAAGGGTTAGTCTTACACTTC,CASSQGLVLHF
few,TRBD2,TRBV5-1,TRBJ2-1,TGCGCCAGCAGCTTGACTAGCGGGGAGTACAATGAGCAGTTCTTC,CASSLTSGEYNEQFF
.,.,TRBV7-6,TRBJ2-5,TGTGCCAGCAGCTTAGGCAGGACCTACCAAGAGACCCAGTACTTC,CASSLGRTYQETQYF
.,TRBD2,TRBV19,TRBJ2-3,TGTGCCAGTAGTATCACCCCCGCGGGACTAGCGGGAGGAGGGTCAGATACGCAGTATTTT,CASSITPAGLAGGGSDTQYF
.,.,TRBV15,TRBJ2-2,TGTGCCACCAGCAGAGACAACACCGCCGGGGAGCTGTTTTTT,CATSRDNTAGELFF
few,TRBD1,TRBV2,TRBJ1-2,TGTGCCAGCAGTCTTAACCGGGACAGGTTTGCCCCAGCTAACTATGGCTACACCTTC,CASSLNRDRFAPANYGYTF
.,.,TRBV7-2,TRBJ2-7,TGTGCCAGCAGCTTAGCGGGAGCTGGAAACGAGCAGTACTTC,CASSLAGAGNEQYF
.,.,TRBV5-1,TRBJ1-2,TGCGCCAGCAGCCCCCTGGGCTATGGCTACACCTTC,CASSPLGYGYTF
.,.,TRBV7-2,TRBJ2-1,TGTGCCAGCAGCTTATTGGTGGGATCTCTGAGCGAGAATGAGCAGTTCTTC,CASSLLVGSLSENEQFF
.,TRBD1,TRBV5-1,TRBJ1-4,TGCGCCAGCAGCTTGGGACAGGGAGCTGAAAAACTGTTTTTT,CASSLGQGAEKLFF
.,TRBD1,TRBV18,TRBJ1-5,TGTGCCAGCTCATCCAACCGGGACAGTTTTTTGCATTTT,CASSSNRDSFLHF
once,.,TRBV11-2,TRBJ2-1,TGTGCCAGCAGCTTAGATCGAACGGAGCAGTTCTTC,CASSLDRTEQFF
.,.,TRBV7-9,TRBJ2-3,TGTGCCAGCAGCTCCCCCTGGGGCACAGATACGCAGTATTTT,CASSSPWGTDTQYF
.,TRBD1,TRBV18,TRBJ2-5,TGTGCCAGCCTAGGGGCAGGGACAGCCCAAGAGACCCAGTACTTC,CASLGAGTAQETQYF
few,.,TRBV12-3/TRBV12-4,TRBJ1-1,TGTGCCAGCCTAATGCACATGAACACTGAAGCTTTCTTT,CASLMHMNTEAFF
.,.,TRBV18,TRBJ2-5,TGTGCCAGCTCAGGACCCGGGACGCCGACCCAGTACTTC,CASSGPGTPTQYF
.,TRBD2,TRBV9,TRBJ2-3,TGTGCCAGCAGCGGACTAGCGGCGTCCACAGATACGCAGTATTTT,CASSGLAASTDTQYF
.,TRBD2,TRBV9,TRBJ2-2,TGTGCCAGCAACTCCGGGACTAGCGAGGCCGGGGAGCTGTTTTTT,CASNSGTSEAGELFF
.,TRBD2,TRBV9,TRBJ2-5,TGTGCCAGCAGCGTTGGCGCCGGGACTACCCTACAAGAGACCCAGTACTTC,CASSVGAGTTLQETQYF
.,TRBD2,TRBV27,TRBJ2-1,TGTGCCAGCAGTTTTACTCGCGGGGGAGCGTACAATGAGCAGTTCTTC,CASSFTRGGAYNEQFF
.,.,TRBV7-2,TRBJ2-3,TGTGCCAGCAGCCAAGACAGGCGGGATACGCAGTATTTT,CASSQDRRDTQYF
.,TRBD1,TRBV7-2,TRBJ2-3,TGTGCCAGCAGCTTAAAAACAGGGGGGTGGGCAGATACGCAGTATTTT,CASSLKTGGWADTQYF
.,TRBD2,TRBV11-2,TRBJ2-3,TGTGCCAGCAGCACCATAGCGGGAGGGCCCAGCACAGATACGCAGTATTTT,CASSTIAGGPSTDTQYF
.,.,TRBV15,TRBJ2-3,TGTGCCACCAGCTCCTACCCTGGTTTATCGGGTGGCGAAGATACGCAGTATTTT,CATSSYPGLSGGEDTQYF